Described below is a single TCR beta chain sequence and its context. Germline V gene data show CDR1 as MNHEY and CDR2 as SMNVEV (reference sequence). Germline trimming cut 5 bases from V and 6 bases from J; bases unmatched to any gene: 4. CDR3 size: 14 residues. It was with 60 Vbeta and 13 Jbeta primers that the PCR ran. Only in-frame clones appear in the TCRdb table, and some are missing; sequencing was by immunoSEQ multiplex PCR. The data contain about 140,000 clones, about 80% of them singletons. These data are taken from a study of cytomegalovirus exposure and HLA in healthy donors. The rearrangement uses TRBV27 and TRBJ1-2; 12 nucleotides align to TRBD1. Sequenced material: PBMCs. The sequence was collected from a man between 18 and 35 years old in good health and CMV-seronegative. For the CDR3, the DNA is TGTGCCAGCAGTGCCGGGACAGGGGGCCATGGCTACACCTTC. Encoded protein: CASSAGTGGHGYTF.